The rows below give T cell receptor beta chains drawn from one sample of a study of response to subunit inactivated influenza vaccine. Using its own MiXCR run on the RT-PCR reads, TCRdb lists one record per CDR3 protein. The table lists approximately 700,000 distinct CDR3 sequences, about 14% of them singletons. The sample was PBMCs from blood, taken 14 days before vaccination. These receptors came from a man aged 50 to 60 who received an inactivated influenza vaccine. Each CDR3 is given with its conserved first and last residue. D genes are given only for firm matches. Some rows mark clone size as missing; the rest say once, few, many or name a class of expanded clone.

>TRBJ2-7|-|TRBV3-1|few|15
TGTGCCAGCAGCCAAGTGTTAGATCCATATTACGAGCAGTACTTC
CASSQVLDPYYEQYF
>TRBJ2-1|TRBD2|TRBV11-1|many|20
TGTGCCAGCAGCTTAAACCGGGGACTAGCGGGAGAGTTCTCCTACAATGAGCAGTTCTTC
CASSLNRGLAGEFSYNEQFF
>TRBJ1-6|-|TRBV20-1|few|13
TGCAGTTCCTCCGGGACCACTATATCACCCCTCCACTTT
CSSSGTTISPLHF
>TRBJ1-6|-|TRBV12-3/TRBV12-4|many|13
TGTGCCAGCAGTCGGACCCAAGGAATAGATCTCCACTTT
CASSRTQGIDLHF
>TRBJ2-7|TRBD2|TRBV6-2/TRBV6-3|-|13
TGTGCCACAGCGGGAGTTGGGACCTACGAGCAGTACTTC
CATAGVGTYEQYF
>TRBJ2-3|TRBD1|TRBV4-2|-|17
TGTGCCAGCAGCCAAGATGGGGGACAGGGCTTTCAAGATACGCAGTATTTT
CASSQDGGQGFQDTQYF
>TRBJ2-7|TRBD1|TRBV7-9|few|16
TGTGCCAGCAGCTTGGGACAGGGAATTTACTCCTACGAGCAGTACTTC
CASSLGQGIYSYEQYF
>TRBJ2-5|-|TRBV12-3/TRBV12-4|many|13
TGTGCCAGCAGTGGGGGGATTAGGGAGACCCAGTACTTC
CASSGGIRETQYF
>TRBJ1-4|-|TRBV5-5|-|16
TGTGCCAGCAGCTTAGGCAGCCGCTCAACTAATGAAAAACTGTTTTTT
CASSLGSRSTNEKLFF
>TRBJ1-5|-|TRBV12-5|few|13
TGTGCTAGTGGCTATCACAGCAATCAGCCCCAGCATTTT
CASGYHSNQPQHF
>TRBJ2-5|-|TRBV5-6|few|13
TGTGCCAGCAGCTTGCGAGCCTCGGAGACCCAGTACTTC
CASSLRASETQYF
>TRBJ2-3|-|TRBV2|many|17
TGTGCCAGCAGTGAATCAAGGAGCTGGAGTAGCACAGATACGCAGTATTTT
CASSESRSWSSTDTQYF
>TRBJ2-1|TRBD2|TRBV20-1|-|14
TGCAGTGCTAACCCGGGACTAGCTGAGGGTGAGCAGTTCTTC
CSANPGLAEGEQFF
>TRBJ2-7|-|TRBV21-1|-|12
TGTGCCAGGCGACAGGGGGCAAGCGAGCAGTACTTC
CARRQGASEQYF
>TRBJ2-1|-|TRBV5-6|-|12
TGTGCCAGCAGCTTGCGGACACCCGAGCAGTTCTTC
CASSLRTPEQFF
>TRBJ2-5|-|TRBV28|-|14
TGTGCCAGCAGTCCCGAAAGAGGGAGGGAGACCCAGTACTTC
CASSPERGRETQYF
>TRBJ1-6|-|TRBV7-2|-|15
TGTGCCAGCAGCTTAGTAGAGGCTGTGAATTCACCCCTCCACTTT
CASSLVEAVNSPLHF
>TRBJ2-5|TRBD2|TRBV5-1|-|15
TGCGCCAGCAGCTTGGGTAGCGGGAGAATAGAGACCCAGTACTTC
CASSLGSGRIETQYF
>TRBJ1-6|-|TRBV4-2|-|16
TGTGCCAGCAGCCAAGAAACAGGTAGACCAAGATCACCCCTCCACTTT
CASSQETGRPRSPLHF
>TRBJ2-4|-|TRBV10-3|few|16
TGTGCCATCAGTGAAGGGTTACAGGGAGGCCAAAACATTCAGTACTTC
CAISEGLQGGQNIQYF
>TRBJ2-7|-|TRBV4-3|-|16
TGCGCCAGCAGCCAAGATGAACGCGGGGGCCCCTACGAGCAGTACTTC
CASSQDERGGPYEQYF
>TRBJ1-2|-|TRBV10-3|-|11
TGTGCCATCAGTGAAGGCAGGCTCTACACCTTC
CAISEGRLYTF
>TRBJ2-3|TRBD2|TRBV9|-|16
TGTGCCAGCAGCGTGTTTTTAGCGGGAGAAACAAATACGCAGTATTTT
CASSVFLAGETNTQYF
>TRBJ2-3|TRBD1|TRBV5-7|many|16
TGTGCCAGCAGCGTTCAACAGGGGGCGTTCACAGATACGCAGTATTTT
CASSVQQGAFTDTQYF
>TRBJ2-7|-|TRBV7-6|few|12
TGTGCCAGCAGCCCAAACGTCTACGAGCAGTACTTC
CASSPNVYEQYF
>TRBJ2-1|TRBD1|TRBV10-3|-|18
TGTGCCATCAGTGAGTACTATGGACAGGGCGGCTTCAACAATGAGCAGTTCTTC
CAISEYYGQGGFNNEQFF
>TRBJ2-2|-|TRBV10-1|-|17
TGCGCCAGCAGCCCTAGAATCGGGGCACTCGGCACCGGGGAGCTGTTTTTT
CASSPRIGALGTGELFF
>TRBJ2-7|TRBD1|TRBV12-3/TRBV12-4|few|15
TGTGCCAGCAGTTTTTTGGGACAGGGCTCCTACGAGCAGTACTTC
CASSFLGQGSYEQYF
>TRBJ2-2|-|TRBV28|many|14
TGTGCCAGCAGCCCACTAGTAAACACCGGGGAGCTGTTTTTT
CASSPLVNTGELFF
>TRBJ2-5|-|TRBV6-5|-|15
TGTGCCAGCAGTTACTCGGCAGGGGAAGTGGAGACCCAGTACTTC
CASSYSAGEVETQYF
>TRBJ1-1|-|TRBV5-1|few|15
TGCGCCAGCAGCTTGGCTTCTCAGGGGAACACTGAAGCTTTCTTT
CASSLASQGNTEAFF
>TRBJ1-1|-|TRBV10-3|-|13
TGTGCCATCAGTGATGACAAGAACACTGAAGCTTTCTTT
CAISDDKNTEAFF
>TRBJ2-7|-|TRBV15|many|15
TGTGCCACCAGCAGAGGGACTGGGGGAACCTACGAGCAGTACTTC
CATSRGTGGTYEQYF
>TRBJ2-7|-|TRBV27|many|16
TGTGCCAGCAGGTCCTCGAAGCGGGCCTCCCCATACGAGCAGTACTTC
CASRSSKRASPYEQYF
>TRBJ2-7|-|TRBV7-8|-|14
TGTGCCAGCAGCTTAGGCGCGGCTCCCTACGAGCAGTACTTC
CASSLGAAPYEQYF
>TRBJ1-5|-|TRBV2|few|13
TGTGCCAGCACTCAACAGGCAAATCAGCCCCAGCATTTT
CASTQQANQPQHF
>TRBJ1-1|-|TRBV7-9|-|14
TGTGCCAGCAGACTGGACGGTGAGAACACTGAAGCTTTCTTT
CASRLDGENTEAFF
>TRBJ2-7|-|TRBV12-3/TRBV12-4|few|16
TGTGCCAGCAGGACCCCTCAGGTCATAAGCTCCTACGAGCAGTACTTC
CASRTPQVISSYEQYF
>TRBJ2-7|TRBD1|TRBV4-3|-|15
TGCGCCAGCAGCCCGGGGACAGGGGGACGCTACGAGCAGTACTTC
CASSPGTGGRYEQYF
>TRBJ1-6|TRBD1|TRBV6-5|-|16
TGTGCCAGCAGTTACCGCAGGACAGGGGGAAATTCACCCCTCCACTTT
CASSYRRTGGNSPLHF
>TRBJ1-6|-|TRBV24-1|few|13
TGTGCCACCAGTGACCTCCCCGGGGGACCCCTCCACTTT
CATSDLPGGPLHF
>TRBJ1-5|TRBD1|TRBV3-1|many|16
TGTGCCAGCAGCCATGAGACAGGGGGCCGTAATCAGCCCCAGCATTTT
CASSHETGGRNQPQHF
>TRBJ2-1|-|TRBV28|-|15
TGTGCCAGCAGCCACGGGGATGGCGGTTACAATGAGCAGTTCTTC
CASSHGDGGYNEQFF
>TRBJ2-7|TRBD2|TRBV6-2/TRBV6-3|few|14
TGTGCCAGCATCGGGGGGGCGGCATCCTACGAGCAGTACTTC
CASIGGAASYEQYF
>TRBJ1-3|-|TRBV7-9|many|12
TGTGCCAGCAGCCCACGGGGAAACACCATATATTTT
CASSPRGNTIYF
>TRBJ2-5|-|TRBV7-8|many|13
TGTGCCAGCAGCCCCGCGGAACAAGAGACCCAGTACTTC
CASSPAEQETQYF
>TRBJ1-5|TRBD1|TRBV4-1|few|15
TGCGCCAGCAGCCAAGACGGACAGGAGAATCAGCCCCAGCATTTT
CASSQDGQENQPQHF
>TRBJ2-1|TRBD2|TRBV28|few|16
TGTGCCAGCAGTTTAGGGAAACTAGCGGGAATAGGTGAGCAGTTCTTC
CASSLGKLAGIGEQFF
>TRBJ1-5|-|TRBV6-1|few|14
TGTGCCAGCAGTCGCCAGGGGTCGAGCCAGCCCCAGCATTTT
CASSRQGSSQPQHF
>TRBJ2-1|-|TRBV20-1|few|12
TGCAGTGCTAGCGGGAGCCGCAATGAGCAGTTCTTC
CSASGSRNEQFF